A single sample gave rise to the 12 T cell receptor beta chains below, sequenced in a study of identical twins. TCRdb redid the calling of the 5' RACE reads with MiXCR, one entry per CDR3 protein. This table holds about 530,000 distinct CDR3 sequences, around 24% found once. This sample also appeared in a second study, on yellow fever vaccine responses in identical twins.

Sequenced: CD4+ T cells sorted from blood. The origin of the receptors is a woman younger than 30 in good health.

The CDR3 loop is CASSQGKGAYEQYF. In DNA form, the CDR3 reads TGTGCCAGCAGCCAAGGGAAGGGGGCCTACGAGCAGTACTTC. The genes are TRBV2 and TRBJ2-7, with a possible D match to TRBD1 (6 bases). Trimming left V 6 bases short and J 2 bases short, with 14 bases between. Germline CDR1 is SNHLY and CDR2 is FYNNEI. The CDR3 runs to 14 residues.

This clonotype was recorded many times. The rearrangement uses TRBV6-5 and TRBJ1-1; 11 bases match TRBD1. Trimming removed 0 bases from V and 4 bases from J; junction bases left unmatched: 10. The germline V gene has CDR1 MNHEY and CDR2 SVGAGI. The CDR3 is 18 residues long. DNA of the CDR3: TGTGCCAGCAGTTACTCTCCCAGGACAGGGGGCGCAGGCACTGAAGCTTTCTTT. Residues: CASSYSPRTGGAGTEAFF.

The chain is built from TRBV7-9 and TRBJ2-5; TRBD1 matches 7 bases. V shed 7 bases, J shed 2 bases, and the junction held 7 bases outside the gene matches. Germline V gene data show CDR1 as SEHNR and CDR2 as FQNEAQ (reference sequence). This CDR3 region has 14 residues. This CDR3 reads CASTNPGQQETQYF. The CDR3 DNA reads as TGTGCCAGCACCAACCCGGGACAGCAAGAGACCCAGTACTTC.

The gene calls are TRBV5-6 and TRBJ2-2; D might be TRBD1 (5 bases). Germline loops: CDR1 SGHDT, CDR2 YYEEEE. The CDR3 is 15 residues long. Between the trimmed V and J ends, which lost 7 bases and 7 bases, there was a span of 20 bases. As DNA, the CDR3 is TGTGCCAGCGAGACCTACCAGACAGTCCGCGGGGAGCTGTTTTTT. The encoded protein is CASETYQTVRGELFF.

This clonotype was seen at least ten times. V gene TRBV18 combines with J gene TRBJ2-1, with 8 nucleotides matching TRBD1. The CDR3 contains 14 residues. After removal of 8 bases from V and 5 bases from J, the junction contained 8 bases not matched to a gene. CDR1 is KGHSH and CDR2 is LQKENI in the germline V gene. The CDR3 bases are TGTGCCAGCAGTCCAGGACAGGGCAACAATGAGCAGTTCTTC. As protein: CASSPGQGNNEQFF. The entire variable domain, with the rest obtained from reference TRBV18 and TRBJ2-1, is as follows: NAGVMQNPRHLVRRRGQEARLRCSPMKGHSHVYWYRQLPEEGLKFMVYLQKENIIDESGMPKERFSAEFPKEGPSILRIQQVVRGDSAAYFCASSPGQGNNEQFFGPGTRLTVL.

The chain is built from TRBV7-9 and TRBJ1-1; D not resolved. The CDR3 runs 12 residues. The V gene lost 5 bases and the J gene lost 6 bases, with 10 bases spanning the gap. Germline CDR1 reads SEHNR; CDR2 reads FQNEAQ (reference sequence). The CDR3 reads CASSPEWAEAFF. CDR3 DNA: TGTGCCAGCAGCCCCGAATGGGCTGAAGCTTTCTTT.

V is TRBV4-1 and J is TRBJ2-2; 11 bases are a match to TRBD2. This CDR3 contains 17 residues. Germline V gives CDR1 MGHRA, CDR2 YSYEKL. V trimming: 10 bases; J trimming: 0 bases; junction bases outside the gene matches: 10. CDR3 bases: TGCGCCACCAAGACCCTAGCGGGGGGCCCGAACACCGGGGAGCTGTTTTTT. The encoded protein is CATKTLAGGPNTGELFF.

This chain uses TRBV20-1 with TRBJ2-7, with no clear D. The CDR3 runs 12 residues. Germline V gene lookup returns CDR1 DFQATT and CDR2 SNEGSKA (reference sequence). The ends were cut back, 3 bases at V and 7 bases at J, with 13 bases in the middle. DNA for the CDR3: TGCAGTGCTAGCGGATCAGAAACGGAGCAGTACGTC. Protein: CSASGSETEQYV.

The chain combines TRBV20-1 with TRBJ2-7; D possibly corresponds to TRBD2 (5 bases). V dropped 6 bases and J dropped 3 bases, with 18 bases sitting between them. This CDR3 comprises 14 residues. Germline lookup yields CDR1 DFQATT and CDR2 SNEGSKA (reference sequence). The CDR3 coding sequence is TGCAGTGCAACCGGGGAGTTTGGGGACTACGAGCAGTACGTC. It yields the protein CSATGEFGDYEQYV.

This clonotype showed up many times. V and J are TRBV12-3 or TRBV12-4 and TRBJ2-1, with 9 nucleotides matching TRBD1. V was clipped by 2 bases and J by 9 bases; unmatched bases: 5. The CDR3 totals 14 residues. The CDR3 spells CASSLLQGAIEQFF. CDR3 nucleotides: TGTGCCAGCAGTTTACTACAGGGGGCAATTGAGCAGTTCTTC.

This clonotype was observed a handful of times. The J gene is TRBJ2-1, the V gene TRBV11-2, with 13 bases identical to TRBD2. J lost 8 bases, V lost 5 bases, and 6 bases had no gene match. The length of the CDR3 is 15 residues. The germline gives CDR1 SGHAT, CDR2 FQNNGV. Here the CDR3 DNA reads TGTGCCAGCAGCGTCGGGACTAGCGGGACTCATGAGCAGTTCTTC. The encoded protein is CASSVGTSGTHEQFF.

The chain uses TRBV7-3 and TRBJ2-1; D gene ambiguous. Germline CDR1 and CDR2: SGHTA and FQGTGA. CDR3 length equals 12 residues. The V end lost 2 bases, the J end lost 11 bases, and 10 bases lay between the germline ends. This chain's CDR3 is CASSLSGQKQFF. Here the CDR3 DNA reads TGTGCCAGCAGCTTATCTGGGCAGAAGCAGTTCTTC. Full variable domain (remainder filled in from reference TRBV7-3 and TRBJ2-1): GAGVSQTPSNKVTEKGKYVELRCDPISGHTALYWYRQSLGQGPEFLIYFQGTGAADDSGLPNDRFFAVRPEGSVSTLKIQRTERGDSAVYLCASSLSGQKQFFGPGTRLTVL.